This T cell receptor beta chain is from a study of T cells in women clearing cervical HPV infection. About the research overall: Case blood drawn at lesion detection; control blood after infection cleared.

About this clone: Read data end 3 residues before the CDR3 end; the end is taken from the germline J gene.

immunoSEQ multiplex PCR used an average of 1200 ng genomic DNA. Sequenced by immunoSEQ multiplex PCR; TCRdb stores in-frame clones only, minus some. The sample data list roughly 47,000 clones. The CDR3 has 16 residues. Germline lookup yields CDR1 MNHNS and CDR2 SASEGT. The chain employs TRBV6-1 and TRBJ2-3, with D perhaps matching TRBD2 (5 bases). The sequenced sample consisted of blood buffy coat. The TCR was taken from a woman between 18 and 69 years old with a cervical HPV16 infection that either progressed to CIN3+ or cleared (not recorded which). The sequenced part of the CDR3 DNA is TGTGCCAGCAGTGAGCTACCCGGGGATTTTTATCAGCCG. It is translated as CASSELPGDFYQP. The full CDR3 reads CASSELPGDFYQPQYF.